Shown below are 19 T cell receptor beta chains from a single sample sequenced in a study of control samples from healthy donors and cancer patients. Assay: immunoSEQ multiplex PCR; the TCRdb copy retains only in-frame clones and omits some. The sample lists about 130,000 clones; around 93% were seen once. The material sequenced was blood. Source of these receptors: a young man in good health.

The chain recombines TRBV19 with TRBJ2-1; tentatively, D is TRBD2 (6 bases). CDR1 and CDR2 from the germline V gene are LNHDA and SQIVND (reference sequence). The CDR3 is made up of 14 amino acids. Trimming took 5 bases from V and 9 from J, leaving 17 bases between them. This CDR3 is CASSAGLLNGEQFF. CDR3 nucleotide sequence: TGTGCCAGTAGTGCGGGACTGTTGAATGGTGAGCAGTTCTTC.

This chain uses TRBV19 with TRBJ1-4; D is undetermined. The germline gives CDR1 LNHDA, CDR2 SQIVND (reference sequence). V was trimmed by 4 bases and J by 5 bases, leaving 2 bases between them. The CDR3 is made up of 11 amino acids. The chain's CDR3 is CASSNNEKLFF. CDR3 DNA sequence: TGTGCCAGTAGTAACAATGAAAAACTGTTTTTT.

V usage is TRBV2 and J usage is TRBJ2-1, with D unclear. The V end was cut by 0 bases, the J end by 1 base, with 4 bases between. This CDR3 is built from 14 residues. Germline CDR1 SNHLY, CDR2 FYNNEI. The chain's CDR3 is CASSEARSYNEQFF. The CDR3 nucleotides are TGTGCCAGCAGTGAAGCGCGATCCTACAATGAGCAGTTCTTC. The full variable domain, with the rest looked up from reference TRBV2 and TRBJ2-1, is EPEVTQTPSHQVTQMGQEVILRCVPISNHLYFYWYRQILGQKVEFLVSFYNNEISEKSEIFDDQFSVERPDGSNFTLKIRSTKLEDSAMYFCASSEARSYNEQFFGPGTRLTVL.

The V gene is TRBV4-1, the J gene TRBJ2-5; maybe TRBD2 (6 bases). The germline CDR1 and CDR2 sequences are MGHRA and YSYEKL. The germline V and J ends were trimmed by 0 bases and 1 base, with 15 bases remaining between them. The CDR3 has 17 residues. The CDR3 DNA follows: TGCGCCAGCAGCCAAGAGCGGGATGCGGCGGCCCAAGAGACCCAGTACTTC. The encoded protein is CASSQERDAAAQETQYF.

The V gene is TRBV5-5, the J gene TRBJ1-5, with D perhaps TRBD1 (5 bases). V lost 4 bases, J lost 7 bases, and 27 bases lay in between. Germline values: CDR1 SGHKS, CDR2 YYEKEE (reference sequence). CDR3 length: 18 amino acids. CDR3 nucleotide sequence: TGTGCCAGCAGCACCTCGTCGGTTGGCAGGGACCGTACCCAGCCCCAGCATTTT. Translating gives CASSTSSVGRDRTQPQHF.

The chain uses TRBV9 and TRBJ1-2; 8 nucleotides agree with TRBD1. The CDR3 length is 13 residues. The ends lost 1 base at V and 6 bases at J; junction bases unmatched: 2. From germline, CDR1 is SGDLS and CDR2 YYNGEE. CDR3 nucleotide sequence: TGTGCCAGCAGCGTATCAGGGGGCGATGGCTACACCTTC. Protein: CASSVSGGDGYTF.

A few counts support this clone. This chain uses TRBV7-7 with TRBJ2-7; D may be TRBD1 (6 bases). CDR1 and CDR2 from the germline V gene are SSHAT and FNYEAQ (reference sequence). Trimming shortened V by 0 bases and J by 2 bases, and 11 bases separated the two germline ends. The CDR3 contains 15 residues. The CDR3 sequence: CASSLAAGETYEQYF. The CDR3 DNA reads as TGTGCCAGCAGCTTAGCGGCAGGGGAGACCTACGAGCAGTACTTC.

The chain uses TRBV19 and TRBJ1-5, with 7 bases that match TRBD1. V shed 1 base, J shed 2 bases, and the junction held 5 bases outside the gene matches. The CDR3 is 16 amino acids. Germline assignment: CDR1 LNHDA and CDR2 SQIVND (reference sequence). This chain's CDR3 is CASSIVKGTGNQPQHF. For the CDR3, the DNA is TGTGCCAGTAGTATAGTCAAGGGGACAGGCAATCAGCCCCAGCATTTT. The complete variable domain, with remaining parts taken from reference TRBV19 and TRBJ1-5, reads DGGITQSPKYLFRKEGQNVTLSCEQNLNHDAMYWYRQDPGQGLRLIYYSQIVNDFQKGDIAEGYSVSREKKESFPLTVTSAQKNPTAFYLCASSIVKGTGNQPQHFGDGTRLSIL.

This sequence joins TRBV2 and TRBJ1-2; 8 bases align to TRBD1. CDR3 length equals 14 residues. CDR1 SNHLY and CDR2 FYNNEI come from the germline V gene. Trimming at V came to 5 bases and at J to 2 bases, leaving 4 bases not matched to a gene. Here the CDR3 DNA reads TGTGCCAGCAGTACCCGACAGGGGAACTATGGCTACACCTTC. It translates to CASSTRQGNYGYTF. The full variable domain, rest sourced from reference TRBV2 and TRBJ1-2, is EPEVTQTPSHQVTQMGQEVILRCVPISNHLYFYWYRQILGQKVEFLVSFYNNEISEKSEIFDDQFSVERPDGSNFTLKIRSTKLEDSAMYFCASSTRQGNYGYTFGSGTRLTVV.

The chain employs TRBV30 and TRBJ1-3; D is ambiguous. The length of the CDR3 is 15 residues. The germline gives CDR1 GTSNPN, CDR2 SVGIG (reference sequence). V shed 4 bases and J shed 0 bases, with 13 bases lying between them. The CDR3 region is CAWTPTSYSGNTIYF. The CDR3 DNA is TGTGCCTGGACCCCGACATCCTACTCTGGAAACACCATATATTTT.

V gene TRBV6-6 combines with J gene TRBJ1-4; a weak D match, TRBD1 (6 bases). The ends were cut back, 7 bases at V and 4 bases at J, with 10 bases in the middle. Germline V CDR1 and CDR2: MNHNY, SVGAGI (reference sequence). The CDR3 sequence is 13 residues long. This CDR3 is CASIRGNNEKLFF. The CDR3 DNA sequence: TGTGCCAGCATCAGGGGTAATAATGAAAAACTGTTTTTT.

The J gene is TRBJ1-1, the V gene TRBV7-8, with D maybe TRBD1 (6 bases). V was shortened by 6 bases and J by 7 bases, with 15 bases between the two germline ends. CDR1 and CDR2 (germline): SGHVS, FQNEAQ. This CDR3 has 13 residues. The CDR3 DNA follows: TGTGCCAGCAGTTATTTAGGACAGATTGAAGCTTTCTTT. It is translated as CASSYLGQIEAFF.

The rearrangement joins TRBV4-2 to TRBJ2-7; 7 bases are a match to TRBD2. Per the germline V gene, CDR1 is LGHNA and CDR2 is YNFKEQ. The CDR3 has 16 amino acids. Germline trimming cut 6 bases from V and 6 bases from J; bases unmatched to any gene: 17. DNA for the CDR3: TGTGCCAGCAGATTTGAAGGAGCGGGGACGCGAAGCGAGCAGTACTTC. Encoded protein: CASRFEGAGTRSEQYF.

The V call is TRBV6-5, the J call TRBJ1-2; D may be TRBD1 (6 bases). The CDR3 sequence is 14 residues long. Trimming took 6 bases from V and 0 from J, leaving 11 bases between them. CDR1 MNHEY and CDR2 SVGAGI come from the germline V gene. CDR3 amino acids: CASSGQTTNYGYTF. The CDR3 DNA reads TGTGCCAGCAGCGGACAGACTACTAACTATGGCTACACCTTC.

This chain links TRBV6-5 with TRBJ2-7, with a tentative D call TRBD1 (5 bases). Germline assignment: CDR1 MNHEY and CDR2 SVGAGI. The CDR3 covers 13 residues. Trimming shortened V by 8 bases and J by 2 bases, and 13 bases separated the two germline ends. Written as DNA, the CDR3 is TGTGCCAGCTCACAAGGGGTCACCTACGAGCAGTACTTC. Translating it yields CASSQGVTYEQYF.

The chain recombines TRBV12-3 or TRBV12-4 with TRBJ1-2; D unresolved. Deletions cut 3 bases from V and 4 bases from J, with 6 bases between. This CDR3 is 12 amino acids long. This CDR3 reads CASSFLTYGYTF. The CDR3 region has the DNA TGTGCCAGCAGTTTCCTGACCTATGGCTACACCTTC.

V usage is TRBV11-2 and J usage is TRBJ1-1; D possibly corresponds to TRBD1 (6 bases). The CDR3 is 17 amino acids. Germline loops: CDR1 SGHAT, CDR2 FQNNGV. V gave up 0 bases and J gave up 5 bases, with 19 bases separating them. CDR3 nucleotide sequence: TGTGCCAGCAGCTTAGAGGGGGGCGGCCTTGAGTTAACTGAAGCTTTCTTT. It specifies CASSLEGGGLELTEAFF.

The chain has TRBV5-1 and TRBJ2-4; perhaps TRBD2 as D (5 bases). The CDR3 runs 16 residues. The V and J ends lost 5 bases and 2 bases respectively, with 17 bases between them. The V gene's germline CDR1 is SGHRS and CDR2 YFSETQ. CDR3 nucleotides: TGCGCCAGCAGTCCAAGGGAGTTATCGACCAAAAACATTCAGTACTTC. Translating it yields CASSPRELSTKNIQYF.

The CDR3 nucleotides read TGTGCCAGCAGCCAAGATTTCCGTACCTGTGGCACAGATACGCAGTATTTT. Amino acids: CASSQDFRTCGTDTQYF. V usage is TRBV4-2 and J usage is TRBJ2-3; D not resolved. The V gene's germline CDR1 is LGHNA and CDR2 YNFKEQ. This CDR3 comprises 17 residues. Trimming removed 0 bases at V and 1 base at J, with 14 bases between.